Presented here are 22 T cell receptor beta chains from one specimen sequenced in a study of T cells after posttransplantation cyclophosphamide. Generated by immunoSEQ multiplex PCR, the TCRdb table keeps only in-frame clones and is missing some. The sample has some 15,000 clones, roughly 80% seen once. Methotrexate plus calcineurin inhibitor accompanied controls' myeloablative marrow transplants; sampling was 1 year later. The starting material was PBMCs, obtained around 64 weeks after allogeneic stem cell transplant with calcineurin inhibitor and methotrexate. The receptor set was obtained from a male patient younger than 45 who received an allogeneic stem cell transplant from an unrelated donor, was CMV-positive, and had acute and chronic GVHD. The graft donor may have contributed some T cells.

The CDR3 region has the DNA TGTGCCAGCAGTTACTCGGCATCGACTAATGAAAAACTGTTTTTT. This translates into CASSYSASTNEKLFF. This chain uses TRBV6-6 with TRBJ1-4; D is unclear. CDR1 and CDR2 from the germline V gene are MNHNY and SVGAGI (reference sequence). The CDR3 runs to 15 residues. The V end lost 0 bases, the J end lost 2 bases, and 7 bases lay between the germline ends.

This clone was recorded only once. The chain couples TRBV28 to TRBJ2-1, with D possibly being TRBD1 (5 bases). Germline V gives CDR1 MDHEN, CDR2 SYDVKM. V lost 4 bases and J lost 7, with 8 bases in between. The CDR3 covers 12 residues. The CDR3 DNA is TGTGCCAGCAGTTCCCCAGGGAATGAGCAGTTCTTC. Residues: CASSSPGNEQFF.

To note about this clone: The same CDR3 also results from other DNA sequences found in this sample. The chain has TRBV29-1 and TRBJ1-1; D uncertain. CDR1 and CDR2 (germline): SQVTM, ANQGSEA. The CDR3 has 12 amino acids. The V end was cut by 5 bases, the J end by 2 bases, with 9 bases between. This chain's CDR3 is CSVSRGNTEAFF. The CDR3 DNA reads TGCAGCGTTTCCCGAGGTAACACTGAAGCTTTCTTT.

This clone is categorized as large. The J gene is TRBJ1-2, the V gene TRBV5-4, with 7 bases identical to TRBD1. There are 14 residues in the CDR3. V gave up 0 bases and J gave up 13 bases; unmatched junction bases: 12. In germline, CDR1 is SGHNT, CDR2 YYREEE (reference sequence). The CDR3: CASSLDRQGSSSTF. DNA of the CDR3: TGTGCCAGCAGCTTGGATCGACAGGGTAGCAGTTCCACCTTC. Based on the CDR3 plus reference TRBV5-4 and TRBJ1-2, the full variable domain is ETGVTQSPTHLIKTRGQQVTLRCSSQSGHNTVSWYQQALGQGPQFIFQYYREEENGRGNFPPRFSGLQFPNYSSELNVNALELDDSALYLCASSLDRQGSSSTFGSGTRLTVV.

V is TRBV5-1 and J is TRBJ2-5; 8 bases align to TRBD2. Germline CDR1 reads SGHRS; CDR2 reads YFSETQ. The ends lost 7 bases at V and 1 base at J; junction bases unmatched: 9. The CDR3 length is 15 residues. CDR3 DNA: TGCGCCAGCTCTCCCGTACTAGCGGTCCAAGAGACCCAGTACTTC. Protein: CASSPVLAVQETQYF.

The chain combines TRBV19 with TRBJ2-1; tentatively, D is TRBD1 (6 bases). Per germline, CDR1 LNHDA and CDR2 SQIVND (reference sequence). The CDR3 consists of 14 residues. V lost 9 bases, J lost 4 bases, and 16 bases lay in between. The CDR3 here is CASHRAGGYNEQFF. The CDR3, as DNA: TGTGCCAGCCACAGGGCTGGTGGGTACAATGAGCAGTTCTTC.

This clone was counted once. This chain connects TRBV7-3 to TRBJ2-1; 15 bases are shared with TRBD2. V lost 5 bases, J lost 7 bases, and 9 bases stayed unmatched. The CDR3 loop spans 17 amino acids. CDR1 and CDR2 from the germline V gene are SGHTA and FQGTGA. CDR3 DNA: TGTGCCAGCAGCCCCATGGGACTAGCGGGAGGAGATAATGAGCAGTTCTTC. It codes for CASSPMGLAGGDNEQFF.

The chain recombines TRBV7-6 with TRBJ1-2, with D unclear. V was trimmed by 1 base and J by 2 bases, leaving 5 bases between them. The CDR3 runs 13 residues. CDR1 is SGHVS and CDR2 is FNYEAQ in the germline V gene. The CDR3 DNA follows: TGTGCCAGCAGCTTAGAGACAAACTATGGCTACACCTTC. It encodes CASSLETNYGYTF. Looking up the rest from reference TRBV7-6 and TRBJ1-2 gives the full variable domain: GAGVSQSPRYKVTKRGQDVALRCDPISGHVSLYWYRQALGQGPEFLTYFNYEAQQDKSGLPNDRFSAERPEGSISTLTIQRTEQRDSAMYRCASSLETNYGYTFGSGTRLTVV.

The V call is TRBV19, the J call TRBJ2-7; 10 nucleotides align to TRBD1. Germline assignment: CDR1 LNHDA and CDR2 SQIVND (reference sequence). The CDR3 has 15 amino acids. Trimming at V came to 5 bases and at J to 5 bases, leaving 9 bases not matched to a gene. The CDR3 sequence: CASSVNRDRGHEQYF. CDR3 coding DNA: TGTGCCAGTAGTGTTAACCGGGACAGGGGTCACGAGCAGTACTTC.

This sequence joins TRBV6-1 and TRBJ1-6; D unresolved. The germline CDR1 and CDR2 sequences are MNHNS and SASEGT. V lost 5 bases to trimming and J lost 16 bases, with 12 bases between them. CDR3 length equals 11 residues. The CDR3 DNA is TGTGCCAGCAGTTTAGCTCCTAATCTCCACTTT. Its protein product is CASSLAPNLHF.

The V and J genes are TRBV6-5 and TRBJ1-4; possible D gene TRBD1, 5 bases. The germline gives CDR1 MNHEY, CDR2 SVGAGI. The V end was cut by 6 bases, the J end by 5 bases, with 16 bases between. CDR3 size: 15 residues. CDR3 bases: TGTGCCAGCAGCCTCGGGACTGGAATAAATGAAAAACTGTTTTTT. Protein product: CASSLGTGINEKLFF.

This clone was counted only a few times. The chain links TRBV4-3 to TRBJ1-5; TRBD1 might be the D (5 bases). Germline-derived CDR1 and CDR2 are LGHNA and YSLEER. The CDR3 extends over 16 amino acids. Trimming took off 4 bases at V and 7 bases at J, with 20 bases between the two ends. The DNA for the CDR3 is TGCGCCAGCAGCCCCCCGGGACGGGGGGGAAAACAGCCCCAGCATTTT. Translating it yields CASSPPGRGGKQPQHF.

This clone occurred a few times. V gene TRBV9 combines with J gene TRBJ1-4; 10 bases agree with TRBD1. This CDR3 has 15 amino acids. V shed 4 bases and J 6 bases; nucleotides not matched to a gene: 6. From germline, CDR1 is SGDLS and CDR2 YYNGEE. This CDR3 is CASSSQDRGYEKLFF. The CDR3 nucleotides are TGTGCCAGCAGCTCTCAGGACAGGGGGTATGAAAAACTGTTTTTT.

The chain employs TRBV9 and TRBJ2-7; D is perhaps TRBD1 (6 bases). Germline CDR1 is SGDLS and CDR2 is YYNGEE. The CDR3 consists of 13 residues. V was clipped by 3 bases and J by 5 bases, with 12 bases between them. CDR3: CASSEGTTDEQYF. DNA of the CDR3: TGTGCCAGCAGCGAGGGGACAACTGACGAGCAGTACTTC.

This chain links TRBV6-6 with TRBJ2-5; 9 bases agree with TRBD2. The DNA matches TRBJ2-7 better at its end, which makes the J call doubtful. The CDR3 spans 14 residues. Germline-derived CDR1 and CDR2 are MNHNY and SVGAGI (reference sequence). The CDR3 sequence is CASSYRSGGYEQYF. As DNA, the CDR3 is TGTGCCAGCAGTTACCGTAGCGGGGGCTACGAGCAGTACTTC.

This clone was seen once. This sequence joins TRBV6-5 and TRBJ2-3; 7 bases map to TRBD2. V gave up 7 bases and J gave up 1 base; unmatched junction bases: 5. The germline V gene has CDR1 MNHEY and CDR2 SVGAGI. The CDR3 is made up of 14 amino acids. This CDR3 reads CASISAGGTDTQYF. In nucleotides, the CDR3 is TGTGCCAGCATTTCCGCGGGGGGCACAGATACGCAGTATTTT.

The rearrangement uses TRBV19 and TRBJ2-3; weak D call: TRBD1 (6 bases). Per the germline V gene, CDR1 is LNHDA and CDR2 is SQIVND (reference sequence). Between the trimmed V and J ends, which lost 7 bases and 8 bases, there was a span of 16 bases. This CDR3 contains 13 residues. The CDR3, as DNA: TGTGCCAGTACCCCAGGGGTTGTAGGTACGCAGTATTTT. Translating gives CASTPGVVGTQYF. The whole variable domain, remainder taken from reference TRBV19 and TRBJ2-3, is DGGITQSPKYLFRKEGQNVTLSCEQNLNHDAMYWYRQDPGQGLRLIYYSQIVNDFQKGDIAEGYSVSREKKESFPLTVTSAQKNPTAFYLCASTPGVVGTQYFGPGTRLTVL.

V and J are TRBV9 and TRBJ1-1; 10 bases align to TRBD1. The CDR3 spans 16 residues. The V and J ends lost 3 bases and 4 bases, in that order; junction bases with no gene match: 9. The V gene's germline CDR1 is SGDLS and CDR2 YYNGEE. The CDR3 nucleotides read TGTGCCAGCAGCGCACCCGACAGGGGGCCGGGCACTGAAGCTTTCTTT. Its translation: CASSAPDRGPGTEAFF. The variable domain in full, with the rest retrieved from reference TRBV9 and TRBJ1-1, is DSGVTQTPKHLITATGQRVTLRCSPRSGDLSVYWYQQSLDQGLQFLIQYYNGEERAKGNILERFSAQQFPDLHSELNLSSLELGDSALYFCASSAPDRGPGTEAFFGQGTRLTVV.

The genes are TRBV19 and TRBJ2-1; D uncertain. CDR3 length: 15 residues. CDR1 and CDR2 from the germline V gene are LNHDA and SQIVND (reference sequence). Trimming stripped 2 bases from V and 0 bases from J, with 8 bases between. The CDR3 bases are TGTGCCAGTAGTATAAGTCCCAGCTCCTACAATGAGCAGTTCTTC. This gives the protein CASSISPSSYNEQFF.

The gene calls are TRBV14 and TRBJ2-3, with 7 bases aligning to TRBD2. The CDR3 totals 14 residues. The J segment lost 3 bases and the V segment lost 3 bases, leaving 3 bases of the junction unmatched. CDR1 is SGHDN, CDR2 FVKESK, per germline. CDR3 in amino acids: CASSQYGRTDTQYF. The CDR3 DNA is TGTGCCAGCAGCCAGTACGGGAGGACAGATACGCAGTATTTT. Looking up the rest from reference TRBV14 and TRBJ2-3 gives the full variable domain: EAGVTQFPSHSVIEKGQTVTLRCDPISGHDNLYWYRRVMGKEIKFLLHFVKESKQDESGMPNNRFLAERTGGTYSTLKVQPAELEDSGVYFCASSQYGRTDTQYFGPGTRLTVL.

The CDR3 DNA is TGTGCCAGCAGCGTCTCGGGGAGGACTGAAGCTTTCTTT. This codes for CASSVSGRTEAFF. The V call is TRBV9, the J call TRBJ1-1; D remains unclear. In germline, CDR1 is SGDLS, CDR2 YYNGEE. This CDR3 region has 13 residues. With 2 bases removed from V and 5 bases from J, the gap between germline ends came to 10 bases.

The gene calls are TRBV27 and TRBJ1-4, with a weak D call TRBD1 (6 bases). The V gene's germline CDR1 is MNHEY and CDR2 SMNVEV (reference sequence). Between the trimmed V and J ends, which lost 6 bases and 8 bases, there was a span of 16 bases. This CDR3 is 14 amino acids long. This chain's CDR3 is CASRGATGGEKLFF. Here the CDR3 DNA reads TGTGCCAGCAGGGGGGCGACAGGCGGCGAAAAACTGTTTTTT.